This entry lists 9 T cell receptor beta chains sequenced from one sample in a study of T cells in Graves' hyperthyroidism and ophthalmopathy. From RNA transcripts, TCR beta CDR3 regions were amplified. First-round RT-PCR of the TCR CDR3 relied on the HTBI primer set. In TCRdb, the multiplex PCR reads were re-called with MiXCR into one record per CDR3 protein. The top ten clones hold 40% to 45% of a sample with 300,000 to 450,000 distinct CDR3 sequences, about 18% of them seen once. Source material: blood. These receptors were collected from a man aged 18 to 30 with Graves' ophthalmopathy.

This clonotype was found many times. V and J are TRBV2 and TRBJ2-3; D gene ambiguous. The CDR3 runs 14 residues. Trimming took 6 bases from V and 5 from J, leaving 15 bases between them. The germline V gene encodes CDR1 SNHLY and CDR2 FYNNEI. The CDR3 sequence: CASSPSTREDTQYF. For the CDR3, the DNA is TGTGCCAGCAGCCCAAGTACAAGGGAAGATACGCAGTATTTT.

At least ten counts were recorded for this clonotype. This chain connects TRBV3-1 to TRBJ1-6; 7 positions match TRBD1. This CDR3 region has 15 residues. The germline V gene encodes CDR1 LGHDT and CDR2 YNNKEL (reference sequence). The V and J ends lost 8 bases and 6 bases, in that order; junction bases with no gene match: 10. CDR3 coding DNA: TGTGCCAGCCGTACCGCGACAGGGAGTAATTCACCCCTCCACTTT. The encoded protein is CASRTATGSNSPLHF.

The rearrangement links TRBV7-9 to TRBJ1-6; 9 bases are shared with TRBD1. The J segment lost 5 bases and the V segment lost 6 bases, leaving 5 bases of the junction unmatched. Germline loops: CDR1 SEHNR, CDR2 FQNEAQ (reference sequence). The CDR3 covers 15 residues. The CDR3 here is CASSWTGVNNSPLHF. The DNA for the CDR3 is TGTGCCAGCAGTTGGACAGGGGTCAATAATTCACCCCTCCACTTT.

This clonotype has at least ten counts. The chain is built from TRBV6-1 and TRBJ2-7; D is ambiguous. The V gene's germline CDR1 is MNHNS and CDR2 SASEGT. Trimming removed 3 bases from V and 4 bases from J, with 13 bases in between. This CDR3 contains 14 residues. CDR3 sequence (DNA): TGTGCCAGCAGTGACCCCGTTGTTGGTTACGAGCAGTACTTC. Amino acids: CASSDPVVGYEQYF.

J is TRBJ2-1 and V is TRBV18; D remains ambiguous. Germline assignment: CDR1 KGHSH and CDR2 LQKENI. The CDR3 totals 16 residues. The V end was cut by 0 bases, the J end by 1 base, with 10 bases between. In DNA, the CDR3 is TGTGCCAGCTCACCACCGGCGACTGGGTCCTACAATGAGCAGTTCTTC. This sequence encodes CASSPPATGSYNEQFF.

This clonotype occurred many times. The chain employs TRBV11-2 and TRBJ2-1; 11 nucleotides line up with TRBD2. In germline, CDR1 is SGHAT, CDR2 FQNNGV. The V gene end was trimmed by 4 bases and the J gene end by 10 bases; junction bases not matched to a gene: 3. The CDR3 runs to 13 residues. CDR3 residues: CASSSRLAGEQFF. CDR3 in DNA: TGTGCCAGCAGCTCTCGACTAGCGGGGGAGCAGTTCTTC.

This clonotype appeared a few times. The chain joins TRBV7-9 to TRBJ2-5; TRBD2 might be the D (5 bases). Trimming pared 5 bases from V and 5 bases from J, leaving 27 bases between. Germline assignment: CDR1 SEHNR and CDR2 FQNEAQ (reference sequence). The CDR3 is made up of 18 amino acids. The CDR3 reads CASSRDGPGIGNRETQYF. The CDR3 DNA reads as TGTGCCAGCAGCCGTGACGGACCGGGGATTGGAAATAGGGAGACCCAGTACTTC.

There are many counts of this clonotype. The rearrangement links TRBV11-2 to TRBJ1-2; D is undetermined. CDR1 and CDR2 (germline): SGHAT, FQNNGV. The CDR3 length is 14 residues. Deletions cut 0 bases from V and 7 bases from J, with 12 bases between. For the CDR3, the DNA is TGTGCCAGCAGCTTAGAGGCGGTTAATGGTGGCTACACCTTC. Its translation is CASSLEAVNGGYTF.

This clonotype has just a few counts. The chain links TRBV9 to TRBJ2-5; tentative D call: TRBD2 (5 bases). V was cut by 4 bases and J by 1 base, with 20 bases left in between. The CDR3 contains 17 residues. Germline values: CDR1 SGDLS, CDR2 YYNGEE. As DNA, the CDR3 is TGTGCCAGCAGCTCTTCTGGGAGCGGACTCCTCCAAGAGACCCAGTACTTC. As protein: CASSSSGSGLLQETQYF.